The clone carrying this T cell receptor beta chain has just one count. What it recognizes is unknown. The data were obtained in a study of cytomegalovirus exposure and HLA in healthy donors. Study-level results: In vitro checks showed that a few CMV-associated chains really do target CMV antigens.

V lost 0 bases, J lost 6 bases, and 12 bases lay in between. Germline values: CDR1 LGHNA, CDR2 YSLEER. There are 14 residues in the CDR3. The PCR used 60 Vbeta and 13 Jbeta primers. The method was immunoSEQ multiplex PCR; TCRdb's version includes in-frame clones alone and lacks a portion of them. Among around 120,000 clones listed, over 65% were seen once. The sequencing sample was made of PBMCs. The chain recombines TRBV4-3 with TRBJ2-7; D is possibly TRBD2 (6 bases). This TCR was recovered from a man aged 30 to 39 in good health and CMV-seronegative. CDR3 protein: CASSQDRGIFEQYF. DNA of the CDR3: TGCGCCAGCAGCCAAGATCGGGGGATTTTCGAGCAGTACTTC.